The present entry profiles one TCR beta chain with its context. One end of the junction does not line up with germline, which may come from a read error. This CDR3 is 15 amino acids long. Per germline, CDR1 SGHRS and CDR2 YFSETQ. For TCR beta, libraries came from iRepertoire HTBI primers and Arm-PCR of CDR3 regions. TCRdb fed the multiplex PCR reads into MiXCR, producing one record per CDR3 protein. Of about 450,000 distinct CDR3 sequences listed, about a sixth are singletons. The time point: newly diagnosed GD, antithyroid drugs for less than 3 months. Construction of the TCR library relied on RNA isolated from PBMCs. The data are from a study of regulatory T cells in long-lasting Graves disease. The sample was also linked to a second study, of T cells in Graves' hyperthyroidism and ophthalmopathy.

This chain links TRBV5-1 with TRBJ2-2; a possible D gene is TRBD2 (5 bases). The sample in question was peripheral blood mononuclear cells (PBMCs), obtained at new diagnosis, from a patient treated with antithyroid drugs. This TCR was sampled from a young woman with Graves disease. The CDR3 DNA reads TGCGCCAGCAGCTCAAGCGGAGCGAACACCGGGGAGCTGCTTTTT. Protein: CASSSSGANTGELLF.